The 19 T cell receptor beta chains below were found in one sample sequenced in a study of blood T cells in healthy people across ages. A sample-barcoded 5' primer and a J-beta primer mix were used in a second PCR of roughly 6 to 11 cycles. TCRdb itself ran the 5' RACE reads through MiXCR, one entry per CDR3 protein. Among about 900,000 distinct CDR3 sequences listed, 45% to 50% were seen once. Input material: blood. The receptors stem from a young man in good health.

The chain combines TRBV7-9 with TRBJ2-1; 9 bases line up with TRBD2. CDR1 SEHNR and CDR2 FQNEAQ come from the germline V gene (reference sequence). The CDR3 runs 15 residues. After removal of 1 base from V and 8 bases from J, the junction contained 6 bases not matched to a gene. The CDR3 reads CASSLGGGAFYEQFF. The CDR3 bases are TGTGCCAGCAGCTTAGGCGGGGGGGCCTTTTATGAGCAGTTCTTC.

V usage is TRBV9 and J usage is TRBJ1-1; the D is unclear. The CDR3 contains 14 residues. CDR1 and CDR2 from the germline V gene are SGDLS and YYNGEE. Trimming shortened V by 0 bases and J by 1 base, and 7 bases separated the two germline ends. Written as DNA, the CDR3 is TGTGCCAGCAGCGTAGTGGTAGCGAACACTGAAGCTTTCTTT. Protein sequence: CASSVVVANTEAFF. Using reference TRBV9 and TRBJ1-1 for the parts outside the CDR3, the full variable domain is DSGVTQTPKHLITATGQRVTLRCSPRSGDLSVYWYQQSLDQGLQFLIQYYNGEERAKGNILERFSAQQFPDLHSELNLSSLELGDSALYFCASSVVVANTEAFFGQGTRLTVV.

This clonotype was seen once. The chain is built from TRBV7-9 and TRBJ2-1; 8 nucleotides line up with TRBD1. There are 17 residues in the CDR3. J lost 5 bases, V lost 4 bases, and 13 bases had no gene match. The germline V gene has CDR1 SEHNR and CDR2 FQNEAQ (reference sequence). CDR3 bases: TGTGCCAGCAGCTATTGGACAGGGCCAATAATGGACAATGAGCAGTTCTTC. The encoded protein is CASSYWTGPIMDNEQFF.

This chain uses TRBV7-6 with TRBJ1-1; 10 bases fit TRBD1. The CDR3 is 15 amino acids. V lost 5 bases, J lost 6 bases, and 9 bases stayed unmatched. The germline gives CDR1 SGHVS, CDR2 FNYEAQ. This chain's CDR3 is CASSPPGQGFSEAFF. The CDR3 coding sequence is TGTGCCAGCAGCCCACCGGGACAGGGGTTTTCTGAAGCTTTCTTT.

This clonotype was counted many times. The CDR3 loop reads CAISGQGGNQPQHF. CDR3 coding DNA: TGTGCCATCAGTGGACAGGGAGGAAATCAGCCCCAGCATTTT. The chain links TRBV10-3 to TRBJ1-5; 7 positions match TRBD1. This CDR3 has 14 amino acids. Per germline, CDR1 ENHRY and CDR2 SYGVKD. J lost 4 bases, V lost 4 bases, and 4 bases had no gene match.

With respect to this clonotype: Just one base apart from a much larger clone, this may be a read error. V and J are TRBV27 and TRBJ2-1; 13 bases fit TRBD2. The CDR3 totals 14 residues. The germline V gene encodes CDR1 MNHEY and CDR2 SMNVEV (reference sequence). J was trimmed by 10 bases and V by 4 bases; bases with no gene match: 4. The CDR3 nucleotides are TGTGCCAGCAGTTATAGGACTAGCGGGAGCGAGCAGTTCTTC. It translates to CASSYRTSGSEQFF.

The gene calls are TRBV3-1 and TRBJ1-2; no clear D. Looked up from germline, CDR1 is LGHDT and CDR2 is YNNKEL (reference sequence). The CDR3 spans 14 residues. V was clipped by 1 base and J by 7 bases, with 13 bases between them. CDR3 DNA: TGTGCCAGCAGCCAAGGGATCAGGTCGGGTGGCTACACCTTC. Residues: CASSQGIRSGGYTF.

V gene TRBV7-8 combines with J gene TRBJ1-3, with D hard to call. V lost 1 base to trimming and J lost 3 bases, with 10 bases between them. The CDR3 totals 15 residues. Germline CDR1 is SGHVS and CDR2 is FQNEAQ. As DNA, the CDR3 is TGTGCCAGCAGCTTAGACAGTAGCGGTGGAAACACCATATATTTT. This codes for CASSLDSSGGNTIYF.

The chain employs TRBV3-1 and TRBJ1-6; TRBD1 matches 9 bases. V lost 4 bases, J lost 8 bases, and 0 bases stayed unmatched. The CDR3 is 13 residues long. Germline CDR1 LGHDT, CDR2 YNNKEL (reference sequence). CDR3 residues: CASSRTGDSPLHF. CDR3 coding DNA: TGTGCCAGCAGCCGGACAGGGGATTCACCCCTCCACTTT.

The gene calls are TRBV7-2 and TRBJ2-7; 9 nucleotides match TRBD1. Germline V lookup: CDR1 SGHTA, CDR2 FQGNSA. This CDR3 has 15 residues. With V trimmed by 5 bases and J by 0 bases, 5 bases remained unmatched. The CDR3: CASSPTGGVSYEQYF. The CDR3 region has the DNA TGTGCCAGCAGCCCTACAGGGGGCGTCTCCTACGAGCAGTACTTC.

In this sample, this clonotype turned up a few times. The gene calls are TRBV6-1 and TRBJ2-7; the D gene is possibly TRBD1 (6 bases). Trimming cost V 0 bases and J 2 bases, with 11 bases left between them. The CDR3 runs 15 residues. The germline V gene encodes CDR1 MNHNS and CDR2 SASEGT. The CDR3 sequence is CASSEAAGAPYEQYF. In nucleotides, the CDR3 is TGTGCCAGCAGTGAAGCGGCAGGGGCCCCCTACGAGCAGTACTTC.

The genes are TRBV13 and TRBJ1-1; no firm D call. Germline V gene sequence: CDR1 PRHDT, CDR2 FYEKMQ (reference sequence). V lost 4 bases, J lost 0 bases, and 18 bases lay in between. The CDR3 totals 17 residues. The CDR3 spells CASSSALKHGMNTEAFF. The DNA for the CDR3 is TGTGCCAGCAGCTCAGCGCTCAAACATGGCATGAACACTGAAGCTTTCTTT.

The chain joins TRBV5-1 to TRBJ2-7, with D unclear. The CDR3 runs to 14 residues. Trimming removed 4 bases at V and 2 bases at J, with 13 bases between. Germline-derived CDR1 and CDR2 are SGHRS and YFSETQ. CDR3 sequence (DNA): TGCGCCAGCAGCCTGGACCGTAGACCCTACGAGCAGTACTTC. It translates to CASSLDRRPYEQYF.

This clonotype occurred a few times. The chain recombines TRBV28 with TRBJ1-2, with D unresolved. The germline gives CDR1 MDHEN, CDR2 SYDVKM. The V and J ends lost 2 bases and 7 bases respectively, with 5 bases between them. CDR3 length: 11 residues. CDR3 sequence reads: CASSLPTGYTF. The CDR3 region has the DNA TGTGCCAGCAGTTTACCAACTGGCTACACCTTC.

Only a few counts were recorded for this clonotype. The chain recombines TRBV29-1 with TRBJ1-2, with D hard to call. Germline-derived CDR1 and CDR2 are SQVTM and ANQGSEA. The CDR3 spans 14 residues. Between the trimmed V and J ends, which lost 5 bases and 5 bases, there was a span of 18 bases. CDR3 coding DNA: TGCAGCGTTTTCGAAGTCGGGCAAGTGTATGGCTACACCTTC. The encoded protein is CSVFEVGQVYGYTF. Based on the CDR3 plus reference TRBV29-1 and TRBJ1-2, the full variable domain is SAVISQKPSRDICQRGTSLTIQCQVDSQVTMMFWYRQQPGQSLTLIATANQGSEATYESGFVIDKFPISRPNLTFSTLTVSNMSPEDSSIYLCSVFEVGQVYGYTFGSGTRLTVV.

There are a few counts of this clonotype. The J gene is TRBJ2-5, the V gene TRBV7-2, with TRBD2 as a possible D gene (5 bases). Germline CDR1 SGHTA, CDR2 FQGNSA. The germline V and J ends were trimmed by 6 bases and 3 bases, with 14 bases remaining between them. The CDR3 totals 14 residues. The CDR3 nucleotides are TGTGCCAGCAGTCTCAGTTCGGGGAAAGAGACCCAGTACTTC. This codes for CASSLSSGKETQYF.

This chain connects TRBV6-5 to TRBJ2-4; possibly TRBD2 for D (6 bases). The DNA matches TRBJ2-5 better at its end, which makes the J call doubtful. CDR3 length equals 14 residues. Germline-derived CDR1 and CDR2 are MNHEY and SVGAGI. The chain's CDR3 is CASSYGGKKETQYF. In nucleotides, the CDR3 is TGTGCCAGCAGTTACGGCGGGAAAAAAGAGACCCAGTACTTC.

The chain has TRBV28 and TRBJ2-1; D is undetermined. The CDR3 length is 15 residues. V gave up 7 bases and J gave up 4 bases, with 17 bases separating them. Germline lookup yields CDR1 MDHEN and CDR2 SYDVKM. Here the CDR3 DNA reads TGTGCCAGCATGCCGCTCCCGTCCGGTTACAATGAGCAGTTCTTC. This codes for CASMPLPSGYNEQFF.

V is TRBV21-1 and J is TRBJ2-3; no check of the table's D call, TRBD2, against the DNA was made. TRBV21-1 is a known pseudogene. The CDR3 totals 18 residues. DNA for the CDR3: TGTGCCAGCAGCAAAGAGCGGGGGCCTTCCTTTTGTACAGATACGCAGTATTTT. Translating gives CASSKERGPSFCTDTQYF.